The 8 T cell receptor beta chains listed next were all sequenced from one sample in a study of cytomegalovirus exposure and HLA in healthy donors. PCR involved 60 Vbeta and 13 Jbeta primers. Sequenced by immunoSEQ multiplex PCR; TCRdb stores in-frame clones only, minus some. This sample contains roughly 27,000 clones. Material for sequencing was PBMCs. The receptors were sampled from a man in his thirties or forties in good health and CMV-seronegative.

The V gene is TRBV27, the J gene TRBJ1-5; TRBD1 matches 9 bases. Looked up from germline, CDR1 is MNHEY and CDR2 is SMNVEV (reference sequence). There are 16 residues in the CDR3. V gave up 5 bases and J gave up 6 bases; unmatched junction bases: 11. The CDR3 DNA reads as TGTGCCAGCAGTCCAGACCGGGACAGGGTGAGTCAGCCCCAGCATTTT. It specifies CASSPDRDRVSQPQHF.

CDR3 sequence (DNA): TGTGCCACCAGCAGAGCGCTAGCGGGTCTTAAAGAGACCCAGTACTTC. It specifies CATSRALAGLKETQYF. The rearrangement uses TRBV15 and TRBJ2-5; 8 bases align to TRBD2. V was pared by 1 base and J by 3 bases, with 7 bases of the junction left unmatched. Per the germline V gene, CDR1 is LNHNV and CDR2 is YYDKDF (reference sequence). CDR3 length equals 16 residues.

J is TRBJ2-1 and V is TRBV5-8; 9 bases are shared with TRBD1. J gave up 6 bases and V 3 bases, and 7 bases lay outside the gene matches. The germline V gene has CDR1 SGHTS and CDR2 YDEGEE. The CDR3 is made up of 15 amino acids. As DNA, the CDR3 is TGTGCCAGCAGCTCAATACCGGGACAGGGCAATGAGCAGTTCTTC. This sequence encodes CASSSIPGQGNEQFF.

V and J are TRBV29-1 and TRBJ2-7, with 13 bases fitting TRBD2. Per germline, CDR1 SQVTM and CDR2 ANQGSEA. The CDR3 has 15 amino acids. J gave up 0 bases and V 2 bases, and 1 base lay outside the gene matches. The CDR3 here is CSVETSGRASYEQYF. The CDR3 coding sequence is TGCAGCGTTGAAACTAGCGGGAGGGCCTCCTACGAGCAGTACTTC.

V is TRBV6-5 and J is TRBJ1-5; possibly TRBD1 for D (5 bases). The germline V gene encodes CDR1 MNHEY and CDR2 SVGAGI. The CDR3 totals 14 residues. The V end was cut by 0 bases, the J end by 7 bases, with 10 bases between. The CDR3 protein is CASSYSRAWQPQHF. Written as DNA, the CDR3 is TGTGCCAGCAGTTACTCCAGGGCTTGGCAGCCCCAGCATTTT.

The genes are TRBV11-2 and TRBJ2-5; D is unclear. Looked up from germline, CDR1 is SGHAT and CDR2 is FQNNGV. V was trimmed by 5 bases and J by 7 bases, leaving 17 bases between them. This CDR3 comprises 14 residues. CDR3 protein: CASSISPVSPTQYF. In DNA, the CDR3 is TGTGCCAGCAGCATATCGCCGGTGTCCCCGACCCAGTACTTC.

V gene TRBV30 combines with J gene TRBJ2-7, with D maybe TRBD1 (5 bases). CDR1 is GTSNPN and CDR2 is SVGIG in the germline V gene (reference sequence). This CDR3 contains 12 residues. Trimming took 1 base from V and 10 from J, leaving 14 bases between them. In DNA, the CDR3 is TGTGCCTGGAGTGCGCAGGGAACGACTCAGTACTTC. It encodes CAWSAQGTTQYF.

The CDR3 region is CASSPRGEQTQYF. The CDR3 region has the DNA TGTGCCAGCAGCCCCCGGGGGGAACAGACCCAGTACTTC. The chain joins TRBV9 to TRBJ2-5, with 7 nucleotides matching TRBD2. The CDR3 contains 13 residues. The junction had 6 bases not matched to a gene; V was cut back by 4 bases and J by 6 bases. Germline V lookup: CDR1 SGDLS, CDR2 YYNGEE. Variable domain in full (rest from reference TRBV9 and TRBJ2-5): DSGVTQTPKHLITATGQRVTLRCSPRSGDLSVYWYQQSLDQGLQFLIQYYNGEERAKGNILERFSAQQFPDLHSELNLSSLELGDSALYFCASSPRGEQTQYFGPGTRLLVL.